This T cell receptor (beta chain) was sequenced during a study of regulatory T cells in long-lasting Graves disease. Sequencing libraries for TCR beta were prepared with iRepertoire HTBI primers and Arm-PCR of CDR3 regions. TCRdb fed the multiplex PCR reads into MiXCR, producing one record per CDR3 protein. Among hundreds of thousands of distinct CDR3 sequences listed, approximately 13% were seen once. In its sample, this clonotype was seen a few times. Stated time point: newly diagnosed GD, antithyroid drugs for less than 3 months. PBMC RNA served as the TCR library source. The germline V gene has CDR1 SNHLY and CDR2 FYNNEI. This CDR3 is 12 amino acids long. The V and J ends lost 3 bases and 5 bases, in that order; junction bases with no gene match: 1. These data were also filed under a second study, of T cells in Graves' hyperthyroidism and ophthalmopathy. From that report: Stable disease denoted Graves' hyperthyroidism without ophthalmopathy progression within 18 months. Patients aged 18 to 65 had newly diagnosed hyperthyroidism that had lasted under 2 months. The TCR CDR3 first-round RT-PCR relied on the HTBI primer set.

The clonotype comes from a man under 40 with Graves disease. The chain combines TRBV2 with TRBJ2-7, with TRBD2 matching 7 bases. Sequencing was performed on peripheral blood mononuclear cells (PBMCs), taken at new diagnosis, from a patient treated with antithyroid drugs. The CDR3 here is CASSEGGNEQYF. The CDR3 DNA reads as TGTGCCAGCAGTGAGGGAGGGAACGAGCAGTACTTC.